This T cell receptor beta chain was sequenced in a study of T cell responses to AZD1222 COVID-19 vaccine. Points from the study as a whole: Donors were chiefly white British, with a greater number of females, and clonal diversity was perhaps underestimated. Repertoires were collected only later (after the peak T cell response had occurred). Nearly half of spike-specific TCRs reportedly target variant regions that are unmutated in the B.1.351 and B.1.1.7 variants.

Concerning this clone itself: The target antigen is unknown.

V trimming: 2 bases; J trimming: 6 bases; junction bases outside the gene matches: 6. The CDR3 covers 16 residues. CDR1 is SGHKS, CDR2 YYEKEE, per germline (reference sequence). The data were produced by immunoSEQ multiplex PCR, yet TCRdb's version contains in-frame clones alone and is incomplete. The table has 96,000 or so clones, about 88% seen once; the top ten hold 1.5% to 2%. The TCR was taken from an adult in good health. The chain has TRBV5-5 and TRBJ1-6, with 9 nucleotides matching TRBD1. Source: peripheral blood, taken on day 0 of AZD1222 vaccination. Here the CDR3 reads CASSLNSGQGNSPLHF. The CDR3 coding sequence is TGTGCCAGCAGCTTAAACTCGGGACAGGGTAATTCACCCCTCCACTTT.